These T cell receptor beta chains were read from a single sample in a study of blood T cell repertoires in COVID-19. Here immunoSEQ multiplex PCR was the method, and the copy in TCRdb shows in-frame clones only, minus some. Of a few hundred thousand clones in the sample, about 90% were seen once. The sequenced material came from peripheral blood. The receptor set was obtained from a man aged 18 to 30 with active or convalescent COVID-19. Both conserved end residues are part of each CDR3. D genes are given only for firm matches. The size entry is marked missing in some rows and otherwise reads once, few, many or a size class.

V gene	J gene	clone size	D gene	CDR3 protein	CDR3 DNA
TRBV19	TRBJ1-2	.	TRBD1	CASSMPMGQLYGYTF	TGTGCCAGCTCTATGCCCATGGGACAGCTCTATGGCTACACCTTC
TRBV14	TRBJ2-1	.	.	CASSQDDGLAGQSSYNEQFF	TGTGCCAGCAGCCAAGATGATGGCCTGGCAGGGCAGAGCTCCTACAATGAGCAGTTCTTC
TRBV15	TRBJ2-2	.	TRBD2	CATSRDQPSGNTGELFF	TGTGCCACCAGCAGAGATCAACCTAGCGGAAACACCGGGGAGCTGTTTTTT
TRBV7-3	TRBJ2-3	.	.	CASSLGFSGTDTQYF	TGTGCCAGCAGCTTAGGGTTTAGCGGCACAGATACGCAGTATTTT
TRBV7-2	TRBJ2-7	.	.	CASSSPRIDPYEQYF	TGTGCCAGCAGCTCACCGCGGATCGACCCCTACGAGCAGTACTTC
TRBV5-4	TRBJ2-1	.	TRBD1	CASSRDRGLYNEQFF	TGTGCCAGCAGCCGGGACAGGGGGCTCTACAATGAGCAGTTCTTC
TRBV11-2	TRBJ2-7	.	.	CASSSGVLGTYEQYF	TGTGCCAGCAGCTCTGGGGTACTAGGGACCTACGAGCAGTACTTC
TRBV4-1	TRBJ2-3	.	TRBD2	CASSPAELAGGNTDTQYF	TGCGCCAGCAGTCCCGCCGAGTTAGCGGGGGGTAACACAGATACGCAGTATTTT
TRBV5-6	TRBJ2-3	.	.	CASSFSGADTQYF	TGTGCCAGCAGCTTCTCGGGAGCAGATACGCAGTATTTT
TRBV15	TRBJ2-1	.	TRBD2	CATSRGASGYNEQFF	TGTGCCACCAGCAGAGGGGCTAGCGGATACAATGAGCAGTTCTTC
TRBV7-2	TRBJ2-2	.	TRBD2	CASTPGTSGVTGELFF	TGTGCCAGCACCCCCGGGACTAGCGGAGTTACCGGGGAGCTGTTTTTT
TRBV4-1	TRBJ2-1	few	TRBD1	CASSQDLGTGSNEQFF	TGCGCCAGCAGCCAAGATCTAGGGACAGGGTCCAATGAGCAGTTCTTC
TRBV11-2	TRBJ1-6	.	.	CASSWGREKGDSPLHF	TGTGCCAGCAGCTGGGGACGGGAGAAGGGAGATTCACCCCTCCACTTT
TRBV28	TRBJ2-1	.	.	CASSRDSYNEQFF	TGTGCCAGCAGTCGGGACTCCTACAATGAGCAGTTCTTC
TRBV6-2/TRBV6-3	TRBJ2-7	.	TRBD2	CASSHGLAVTYEQYF	TGTGCCAGCAGCCACGGACTAGCGGTAACCTACGAGCAGTACTTC
TRBV23-1	TRBJ2-5	.	.	CASSQSGPWETQYF	TGCGCCAGCAGTCAGAGCGGCCCGTGGGAGACCCAGTACTTC
TRBV5-6	TRBJ2-1	.	.	CASNGRDIEYNEQFF	TGTGCCAGCAACGGCCGGGACATCGAATACAATGAGCAGTTCTTC
TRBV24-1	TRBJ2-2	few	.	CATSDLGEVSTGELFF	TGTGCCACCAGTGATTTAGGGGAGGTGAGCACCGGGGAGCTGTTTTTT
TRBV11-2	TRBJ2-1	.	.	CASSLTRRNEQFF	TGTGCCAGCAGCTTAACTAGACGCAATGAGCAGTTCTTC
TRBV28	TRBJ1-2	.	.	CASSSGTTGPKNYGYTF	TGTGCCAGCAGTTCCGGGACTACAGGGCCCAAAAACTATGGCTACACCTTC
TRBV5-1	TRBJ2-1	.	TRBD2	CASSLDPAGVEEQFF	TGCGCCAGCAGCTTGGATCCAGCGGGAGTAGAGGAGCAGTTCTTC
TRBV6-5	TRBJ1-5	.	TRBD1	CASSPSGQGEQPQHF	TGTGCCAGCAGTCCCAGTGGACAGGGGGAGCAGCCCCAGCATTTT
TRBV6-5	TRBJ2-1	once	.	CASSRGNEQFF	TGTGCCAGCAGTCGAGGGAATGAGCAGTTCTTC
TRBV7-2	TRBJ1-5	once	TRBD1	CASSLGQGKPNQPQHF	TGTGCCAGCAGCTTAGGACAGGGGAAGCCCAATCAGCCCCAGCATTTT
TRBV5-1	TRBJ2-3	.	.	CASSLSSDTQYF	TGCGCCAGCAGCTTGTCTTCCGATACGCAGTATTTT